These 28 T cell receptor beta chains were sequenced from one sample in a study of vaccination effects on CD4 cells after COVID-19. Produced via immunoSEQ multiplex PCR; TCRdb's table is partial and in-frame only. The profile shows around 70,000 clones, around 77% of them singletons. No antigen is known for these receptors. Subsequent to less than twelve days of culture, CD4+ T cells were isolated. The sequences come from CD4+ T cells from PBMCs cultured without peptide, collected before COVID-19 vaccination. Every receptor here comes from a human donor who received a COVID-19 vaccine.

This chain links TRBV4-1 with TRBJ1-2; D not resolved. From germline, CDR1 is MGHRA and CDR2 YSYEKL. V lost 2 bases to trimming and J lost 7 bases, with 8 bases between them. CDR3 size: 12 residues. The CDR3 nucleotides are TGCGCCAGCAGCCAAAGGCAGTCTGGCTACACCTTC. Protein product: CASSQRQSGYTF.

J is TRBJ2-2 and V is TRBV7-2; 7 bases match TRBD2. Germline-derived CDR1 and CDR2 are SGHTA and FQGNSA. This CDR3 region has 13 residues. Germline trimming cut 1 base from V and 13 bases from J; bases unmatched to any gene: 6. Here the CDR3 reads CASSLEREGVLFF. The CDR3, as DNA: TGTGCCAGCAGCTTAGAGAGGGAGGGAGTGCTGTTTTTT.

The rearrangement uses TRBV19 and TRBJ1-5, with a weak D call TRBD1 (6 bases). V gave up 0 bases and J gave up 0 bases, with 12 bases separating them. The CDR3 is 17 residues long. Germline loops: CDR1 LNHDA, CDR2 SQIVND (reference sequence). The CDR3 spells CASSIDGRGDSNQPQHF. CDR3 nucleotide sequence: TGTGCCAGTAGTATAGACGGCAGGGGAGATAGCAATCAGCCCCAGCATTTT.

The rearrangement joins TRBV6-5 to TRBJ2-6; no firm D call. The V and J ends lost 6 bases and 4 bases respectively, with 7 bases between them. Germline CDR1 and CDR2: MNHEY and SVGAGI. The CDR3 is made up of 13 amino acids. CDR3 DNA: TGTGCCAGCAGCCCCCCAGGGGCCAACGTCCTGACTTTC. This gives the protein CASSPPGANVLTF.

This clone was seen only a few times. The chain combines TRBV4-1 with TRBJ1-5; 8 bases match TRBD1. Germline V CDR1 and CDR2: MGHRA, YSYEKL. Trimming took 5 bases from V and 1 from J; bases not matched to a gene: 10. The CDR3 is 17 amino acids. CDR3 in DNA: TGCGCCAGCAGCGGGCGGACAGGGCCGGGGAGCAATCAGCCCCAGCATTTT. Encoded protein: CASSGRTGPGSNQPQHF.

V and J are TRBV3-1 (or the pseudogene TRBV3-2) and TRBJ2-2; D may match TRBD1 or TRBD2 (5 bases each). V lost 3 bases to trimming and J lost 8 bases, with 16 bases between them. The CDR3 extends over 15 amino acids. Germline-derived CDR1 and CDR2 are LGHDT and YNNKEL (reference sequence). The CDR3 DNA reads TGTGCCAGCAGCCAGCCGGGGCTTGCCCAGGGGGAGCTGTTTTTT. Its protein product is CASSQPGLAQGELFF.

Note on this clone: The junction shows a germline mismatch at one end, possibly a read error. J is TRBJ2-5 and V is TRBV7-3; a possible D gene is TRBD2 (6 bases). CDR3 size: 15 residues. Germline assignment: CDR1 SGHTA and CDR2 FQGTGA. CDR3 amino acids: CASSSKGDFQGTQYF. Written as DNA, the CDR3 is TGTGCCAGCAGCTCAAAAGGGGACTTCCAAGGGACCCAGTACTTC.

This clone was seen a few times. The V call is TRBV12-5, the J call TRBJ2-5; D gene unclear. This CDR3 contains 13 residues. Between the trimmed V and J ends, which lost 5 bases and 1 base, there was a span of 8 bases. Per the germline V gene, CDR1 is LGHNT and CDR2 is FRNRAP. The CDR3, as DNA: TGTGCTAGTGGTCCCGACACCCAAGAGACCCAGTACTTC. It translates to CASGPDTQETQYF.

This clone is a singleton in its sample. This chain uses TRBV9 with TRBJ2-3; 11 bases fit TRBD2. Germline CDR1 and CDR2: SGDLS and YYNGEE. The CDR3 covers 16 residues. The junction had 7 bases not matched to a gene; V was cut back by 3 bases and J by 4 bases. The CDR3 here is CASSGRTSGGSDTQYF. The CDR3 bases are TGTGCCAGCAGCGGACGAACTAGCGGGGGTTCAGATACGCAGTATTTT.

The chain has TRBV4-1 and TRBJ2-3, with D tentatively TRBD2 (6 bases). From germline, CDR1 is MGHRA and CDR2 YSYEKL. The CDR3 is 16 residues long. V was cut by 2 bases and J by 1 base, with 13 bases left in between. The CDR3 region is CASSQSQRARTDTQYF. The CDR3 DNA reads TGCGCCAGCAGCCAATCCCAGCGGGCTCGCACAGATACGCAGTATTTT.

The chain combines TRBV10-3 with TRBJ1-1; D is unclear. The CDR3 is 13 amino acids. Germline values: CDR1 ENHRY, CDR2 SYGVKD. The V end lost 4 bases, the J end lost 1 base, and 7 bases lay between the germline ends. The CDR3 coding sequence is TGTGCCATCAGTGTGGGAGAGAACACTGAAGCTTTCTTT. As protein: CAISVGENTEAFF.

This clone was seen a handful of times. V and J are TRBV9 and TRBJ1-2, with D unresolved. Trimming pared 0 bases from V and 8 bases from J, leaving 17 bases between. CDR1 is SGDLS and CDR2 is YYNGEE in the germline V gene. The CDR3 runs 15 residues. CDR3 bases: TGTGCCAGCAGCGTAGTTTCTAGGCCCATAGAAGGCTACACCTTC. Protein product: CASSVVSRPIEGYTF.

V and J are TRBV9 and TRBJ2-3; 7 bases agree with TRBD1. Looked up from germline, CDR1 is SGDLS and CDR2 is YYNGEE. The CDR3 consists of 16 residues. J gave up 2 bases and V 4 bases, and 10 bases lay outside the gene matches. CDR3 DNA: TGTGCCAGCAGCCCACGGACAGGCTTTTCCACAGATACGCAGTATTTT. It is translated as CASSPRTGFSTDTQYF.

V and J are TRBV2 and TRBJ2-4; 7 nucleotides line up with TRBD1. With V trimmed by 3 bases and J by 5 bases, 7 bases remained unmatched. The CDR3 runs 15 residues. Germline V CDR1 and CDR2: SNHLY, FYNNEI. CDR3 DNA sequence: TGTGCCAGCAGTGACCTCCTTGGGACAGAAAACATTCAGTACTTC. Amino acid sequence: CASSDLLGTENIQYF.

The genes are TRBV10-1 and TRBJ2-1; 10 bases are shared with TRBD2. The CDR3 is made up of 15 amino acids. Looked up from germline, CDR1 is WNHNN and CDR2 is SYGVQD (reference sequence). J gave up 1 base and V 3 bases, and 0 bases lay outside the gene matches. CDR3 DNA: TGCGCCAGCAGTGAAGCGGGGGGGTCCTACAATGAGCAGTTCTTC. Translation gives CASSEAGGSYNEQFF.

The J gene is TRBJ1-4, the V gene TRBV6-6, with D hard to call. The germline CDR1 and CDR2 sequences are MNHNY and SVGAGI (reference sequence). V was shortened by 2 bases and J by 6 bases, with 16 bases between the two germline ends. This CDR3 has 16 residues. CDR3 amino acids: CASSYPPGRRDEKLFF. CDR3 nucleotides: TGTGCCAGCAGTTACCCCCCCGGCAGGAGGGATGAAAAACTGTTTTTT.

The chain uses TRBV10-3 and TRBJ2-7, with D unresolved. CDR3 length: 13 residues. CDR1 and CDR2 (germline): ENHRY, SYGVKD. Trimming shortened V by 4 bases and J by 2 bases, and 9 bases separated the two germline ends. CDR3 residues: CAISGSATYEQYV. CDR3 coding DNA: TGTGCCATCAGTGGTTCCGCAACCTACGAGCAGTACGTC.

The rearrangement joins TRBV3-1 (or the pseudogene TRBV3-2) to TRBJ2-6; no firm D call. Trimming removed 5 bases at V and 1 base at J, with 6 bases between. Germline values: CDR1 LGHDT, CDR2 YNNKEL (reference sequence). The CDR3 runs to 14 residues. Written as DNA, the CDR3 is TGTGCCAGCAGCGTCGGTTCTGGGGCCAACGTCCTGACTTTC. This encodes CASSVGSGANVLTF.

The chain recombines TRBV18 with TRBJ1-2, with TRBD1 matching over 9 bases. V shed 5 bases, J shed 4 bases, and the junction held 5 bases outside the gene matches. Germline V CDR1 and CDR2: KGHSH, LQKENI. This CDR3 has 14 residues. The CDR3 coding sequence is TGTGCCAGCTCAGAACAGGGGGCCGGCTATGGCTACACCTTC. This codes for CASSEQGAGYGYTF.

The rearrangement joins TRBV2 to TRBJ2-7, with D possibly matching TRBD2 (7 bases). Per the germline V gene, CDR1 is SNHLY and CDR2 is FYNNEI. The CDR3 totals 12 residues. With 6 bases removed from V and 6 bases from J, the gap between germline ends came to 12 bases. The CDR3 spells CASRRGGGEQYV. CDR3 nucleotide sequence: TGTGCCAGCAGGAGGGGGGGAGGCGAGCAGTACGTC.

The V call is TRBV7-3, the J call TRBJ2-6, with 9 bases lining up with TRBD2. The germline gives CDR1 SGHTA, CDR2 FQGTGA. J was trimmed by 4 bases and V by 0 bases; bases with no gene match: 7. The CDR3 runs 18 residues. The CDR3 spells CASSLTGAGGNGANVLTF. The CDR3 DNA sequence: TGTGCCAGCAGCTTAACGGGAGCGGGGGGAAACGGGGCCAACGTCCTGACTTTC.

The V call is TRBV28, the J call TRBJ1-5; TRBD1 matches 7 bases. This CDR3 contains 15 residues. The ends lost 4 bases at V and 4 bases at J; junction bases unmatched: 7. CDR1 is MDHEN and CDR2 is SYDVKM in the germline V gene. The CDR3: CASSSTGSANQPQHF. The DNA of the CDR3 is TGTGCCAGCAGTTCGACAGGGTCTGCGAATCAGCCCCAGCATTTT.

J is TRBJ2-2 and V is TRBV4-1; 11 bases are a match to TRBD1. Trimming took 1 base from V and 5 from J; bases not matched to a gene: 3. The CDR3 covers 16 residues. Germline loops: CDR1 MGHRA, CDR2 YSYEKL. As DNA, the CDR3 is TGCGCCAGCAGCCAAGGGACAGGGGGCTCAACCGGGGAGCTGTTTTTT. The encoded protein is CASSQGTGGSTGELFF.

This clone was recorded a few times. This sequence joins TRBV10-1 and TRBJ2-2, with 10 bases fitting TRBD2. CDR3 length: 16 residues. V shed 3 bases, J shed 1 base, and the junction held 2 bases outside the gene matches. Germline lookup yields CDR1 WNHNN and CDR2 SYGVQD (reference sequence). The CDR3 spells CASSDRLAGNTGELFF. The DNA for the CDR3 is TGCGCCAGCAGTGATCGACTAGCGGGGAACACCGGGGAGCTGTTTTTT.

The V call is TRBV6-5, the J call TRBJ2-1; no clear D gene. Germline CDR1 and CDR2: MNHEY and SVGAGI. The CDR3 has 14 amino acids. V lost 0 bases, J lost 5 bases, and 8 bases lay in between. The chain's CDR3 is CASSYSRANNEQFF. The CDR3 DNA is TGTGCCAGCAGTTACTCCCGGGCCAACAATGAGCAGTTCTTC.

This chain's CDR3 is CASSEQGWRGSMNTEAFF. CDR3 nucleotide sequence: TGTGCCAGCAGTGAACAGGGTTGGAGGGGCTCTATGAACACTGAAGCTTTCTTT. The rearrangement links TRBV6-1 to TRBJ1-1, with a possible D match to TRBD1 (5 bases). CDR3 size: 18 residues. V was clipped by 2 bases and J by 0 bases, with 19 bases between them. From germline, CDR1 is MNHNS and CDR2 SASEGT.

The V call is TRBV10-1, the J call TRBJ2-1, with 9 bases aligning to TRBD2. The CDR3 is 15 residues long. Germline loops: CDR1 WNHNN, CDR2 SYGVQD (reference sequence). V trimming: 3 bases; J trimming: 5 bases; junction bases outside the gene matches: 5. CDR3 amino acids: CASSDMASGDNEQFF. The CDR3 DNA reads TGCGCCAGCAGTGATATGGCTAGCGGGGACAATGAGCAGTTCTTC.

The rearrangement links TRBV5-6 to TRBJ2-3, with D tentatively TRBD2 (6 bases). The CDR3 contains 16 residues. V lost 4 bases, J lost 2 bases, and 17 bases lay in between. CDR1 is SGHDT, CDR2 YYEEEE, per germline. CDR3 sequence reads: CASSPGPGLSTDTQYF. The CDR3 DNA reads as TGTGCCAGCAGCCCGGGGCCGGGACTTTCCACAGATACGCAGTATTTT.